These 7 T cell receptor beta chains came from one sample sequenced in a study of Ad26.COV2.S vaccination and SARS-CoV-2 variants. Some clones are missing from TCRdb's copy, which holds only in-frame ones; the method was immunoSEQ multiplex PCR. The sample lists 350,000 to 450,000 clones; around 83% were seen once. The treatment denotes: 15 to 20 received Ad26.COV2.S at low or high dose, single or two shots; about 5 received placebo; per-sample allocation not given. Sampling happened 63 days after the first vaccine or placebo injection. The sequenced sample was peripheral blood, obtained in a trial of Ad26.COV2.S vaccine versus placebo. All receptors derive from a person aged 18-60 years who received the Ad26.COV2.S COVID-19 vaccine or a placebo.

The genes are TRBV10-1 and TRBJ2-7; 7 nucleotides agree with TRBD2. Germline assignment: CDR1 WNHNN and CDR2 SYGVQD (reference sequence). The V segment lost 0 bases and the J segment 6 bases; nucleotides outside the gene matches: 2. The CDR3 length is 13 residues. The CDR3 loop is CASSESGLREQYF. For the CDR3, the DNA is TGCGCCAGCAGTGAGTCGGGACTACGCGAGCAGTACTTC.

The chain carries TRBV19 and TRBJ2-2, with D perhaps TRBD2 (7 bases). Germline V CDR1 and CDR2: LNHDA, SQIVND (reference sequence). The V gene lost 1 base and the J gene lost 4 bases, with 10 bases spanning the gap. This CDR3 is 15 amino acids long. The CDR3 nucleotides read TGTGCCAGTAGTATAGTGGGAGGGGGCACCGGGGAGCTGTTTTTT. This translates into CASSIVGGGTGELFF.

This chain connects TRBV18 to TRBJ2-1; 7 bases map to TRBD2. There are 17 residues in the CDR3. Germline V gene sequence: CDR1 KGHSH, CDR2 LQKENI. V trimming: 6 bases; J trimming: 0 bases; junction bases outside the gene matches: 11. This CDR3 is CASSPRGAGPSYNEQFF. As DNA, the CDR3 is TGTGCCAGCTCGCCCCGGGGAGCGGGGCCCTCCTACAATGAGCAGTTCTTC.

The rearrangement uses TRBV13 and TRBJ2-3, with 8 positions matching TRBD1. V shed 3 bases, J shed 1 base, and the junction held 3 bases outside the gene matches. Germline loops: CDR1 PRHDT, CDR2 FYEKMQ (reference sequence). The CDR3 spans 15 residues. The CDR3 is CASSLATGGTDTQYF. The CDR3 nucleotides read TGTGCCAGCAGCTTGGCGACAGGGGGCACAGATACGCAGTATTTT.

This chain uses TRBV19 with TRBJ1-2, with D unclear. Trimming took 1 base from V and 5 from J, leaving 5 bases between them. The germline gives CDR1 LNHDA, CDR2 SQIVND (reference sequence). CDR3 size: 12 residues. The CDR3 protein is CASSIGEYGYTF. CDR3 nucleotide sequence: TGTGCCAGTAGTATAGGAGAATATGGCTACACCTTC. Supplemented by reference TRBV19 and TRBJ1-2, the full variable domain reads DGGITQSPKYLFRKEGQNVTLSCEQNLNHDAMYWYRQDPGQGLRLIYYSQIVNDFQKGDIAEGYSVSREKKESFPLTVTSAQKNPTAFYLCASSIGEYGYTFGSGTRLTVV.

V gene TRBV6-1 combines with J gene TRBJ2-5; 7 bases are a match to TRBD1. The trim removed 2 bases at V and 5 bases at J, leaving 5 bases unmatched. This CDR3 spans 14 amino acids. Germline V gives CDR1 MNHNS, CDR2 SASEGT. The CDR3 protein is CASSERVRGETQYF. As DNA, the CDR3 is TGTGCCAGCAGTGAAAGGGTCAGGGGGGAGACCCAGTACTTC.

The V gene is TRBV5-1, the J gene TRBJ1-4; the D gene is possibly TRBD1 (5 bases). The CDR3 sequence is 14 residues long. Trimming shortened V by 4 bases and J by 3 bases, and 10 bases separated the two germline ends. CDR1 SGHRS and CDR2 YFSETQ come from the germline V gene. CDR3 sequence (DNA): TGCGCCAGCAGCGAAGGGGTTTCTAATGAAAAACTGTTTTTT. The encoded protein is CASSEGVSNEKLFF. Combining the CDR3 with reference TRBV5-1 and TRBJ1-4 gives the whole variable domain KAGVTQTPRYLIKTRGQQVTLSCSPISGHRSVSWYQQTPGQGLQFLFEYFSETQRNKGNFPGRFSGRQFSNSRSEMNVSTLELGDSALYLCASSEGVSNEKLFFGSGTQLSVL.